This record covers a single TCR beta chain. Its specificity is not known. The study ran its PCR with 60 Vbeta and 13 Jbeta primers. Measured with immunoSEQ multiplex PCR; TCRdb has only the in-frame clones, and not every one. Counted here are some 200,000 clones, 75% to 90% occurring once; the ten biggest clones make up approximately 0.8%. The data are from a study of cytomegalovirus exposure and HLA in healthy donors. As for the study in general: A prior analysis found 95 million to 140 million unique TCR beta sequences from around 200 million T cells. Study results and limitations: With further analysis later on, most CMV-associated TCR beta chains appeared HLA-restricted.

V was trimmed by 8 bases and J by 4 bases, leaving 18 bases between them. The CDR3 has 14 residues. Per the germline V gene, CDR1 is MNHEY and CDR2 is SMNVEV (reference sequence). This sequence joins TRBV27 and TRBJ2-7; a possible D gene is TRBD2 (6 bases). The sequenced sample was PBMCs. This receptor was taken from a woman younger than 35 in good health and CMV-seronegative. The DNA for the CDR3 is TGTGCCAGCGGACTCGGGAGATTGGAATACGAGCAGTACTTC. This codes for CASGLGRLEYEQYF.